Following are 10 T cell receptor beta chains from one sample sequenced in a study of Ad26.COV2.S vaccination and SARS-CoV-2 variants. Treatment here: approximately 18 received Ad26.COV2.S at low or high dose, single or two shots; several received placebo; per-sample allocation not given. Day 63 following the first vaccine or placebo injection was when the samples were taken. Clones were read by immunoSEQ multiplex PCR, and TCRdb kept only the in-frame ones, dropping some. The sample gives 320,000 or so clones, around 90% of which show up once; about 5% is in the top ten. This sample comprised peripheral blood, obtained in a trial of Ad26.COV2.S vaccine versus placebo. The receptors were sampled from a person aged 18-65 years who received the Ad26.COV2.S COVID-19 vaccine or a placebo.

The rearrangement uses TRBV9 and TRBJ2-7; 8 positions agree with TRBD2. CDR1 and CDR2 (germline): SGDLS, YYNGEE. J lost 5 bases, V lost 2 bases, and 9 bases had no gene match. CDR3 length: 15 amino acids. The CDR3 DNA follows: TGTGCCAGCAGCGTCCGTCGGGAGGGCCACGACGAGCAGTACGTC. This codes for CASSVRREGHDEQYV.

The rearrangement links TRBV11-2 to TRBJ2-5, with D perhaps TRBD1 or TRBD2 (6 bases each). This CDR3 has 16 residues. Deletions cut 2 bases from V and 4 bases from J, with 17 bases between. From germline, CDR1 is SGHAT and CDR2 FQNNGV. The CDR3 nucleotides are TGTGCCAGCAGCTTACCAATGGGGGGCTTCGGAGAGACCCAGTACTTC. It yields the protein CASSLPMGGFGETQYF.

CDR3 nucleotides: TGTGCCAGCGGGGCGGGGGGGCTCCAAGAGACCCAGTACTTC. Amino acid sequence: CASGAGGLQETQYF. The chain carries TRBV9 and TRBJ2-5; 9 nucleotides align to TRBD2. V shed 7 bases and J 1 base; nucleotides not matched to a gene: 5. Germline V gene data show CDR1 as SGDLS and CDR2 as YYNGEE. This CDR3 comprises 14 residues.

This chain connects TRBV19 to TRBJ1-5, with 11 bases aligning to TRBD1. V dropped 6 bases and J dropped 3; count of bases not matched to a gene: 10. The germline V gene encodes CDR1 LNHDA and CDR2 SQIVND (reference sequence). This CDR3 spans 17 amino acids. The CDR3 DNA sequence: TGTGCCAGTAGAAGCGGGACAGGGGGTATCTACAATCAGCCCCAGCATTTT. Its translation: CASRSGTGGIYNQPQHF. Looking up the rest from reference TRBV19 and TRBJ1-5 gives the full variable domain: DGGITQSPKYLFRKEGQNVTLSCEQNLNHDAMYWYRQDPGQGLRLIYYSQIVNDFQKGDIAEGYSVSREKKESFPLTVTSAQKNPTAFYLCASRSGTGGIYNQPQHFGDGTRLSIL.

This sequence joins TRBV4-1 and TRBJ1-4; no clear D. This CDR3 has 15 residues. Looked up from germline, CDR1 is MGHRA and CDR2 is YSYEKL. The V end was cut by 2 bases, the J end by 0 bases, with 7 bases between. The CDR3 nucleotides are TGCGCCAGCAGCCAAACAAGCTCAACTAATGAAAAACTGTTTTTT. Amino acids: CASSQTSSTNEKLFF.

The rearrangement joins TRBV6-6 to TRBJ1-5, with 8 nucleotides matching TRBD1. CDR1 and CDR2 from the germline V gene are MNHNY and SVGAGI (reference sequence). The CDR3 spans 14 residues. With V trimmed by 5 bases and J by 6 bases, 6 bases remained unmatched. CDR3 DNA: TGTGCCAGCAGTCAGGCGACAGGGGTTCAGCCCCAGCATTTT. Its translation is CASSQATGVQPQHF.

V and J are TRBV7-8 and TRBJ1-4; D gene ambiguous. Looked up from germline, CDR1 is SGHVS and CDR2 is FQNEAQ. The ends were cut back, 4 bases at V and 10 bases at J, with 22 bases in the middle. This CDR3 has 16 amino acids. In DNA, the CDR3 is TGTGCCAGCAGCTCGCAGCGAGGACTCCTCTATCCAAAACTGTTTTTT. Amino acid sequence: CASSSQRGLLYPKLFF.

This chain links TRBV3-1 (or the pseudogene TRBV3-2) with TRBJ1-1; possibly TRBD1 for D (6 bases). V shed 3 bases and J shed 4 bases, with 15 bases lying between them. This CDR3 is built from 15 residues. CDR1 is LGHDT, CDR2 YNNKEL, per germline (reference sequence). The CDR3 DNA reads as TGTGCCAGCAGCCATTGGGGGGCGAAAGGCACTGAAGCTTTCTTT. Amino acid sequence: CASSHWGAKGTEAFF.

V gene TRBV20-1 combines with J gene TRBJ1-2; 7 bases are a match to TRBD1. Germline loops: CDR1 DFQATT, CDR2 SNEGSKA (reference sequence). The CDR3 length is 14 residues. V lost 3 bases, J lost 0 bases, and 4 bases stayed unmatched. In DNA form, the CDR3 reads TGCAGTGCTAGTTTAGGGACAGCTAACTATGGCTACACCTTC. Its protein product is CSASLGTANYGYTF.

The genes are TRBV9 and TRBJ1-4; tentative D call: TRBD1 (5 bases). From germline, CDR1 is SGDLS and CDR2 YYNGEE. The CDR3 consists of 15 residues. Trimming shortened V by 4 bases and J by 3 bases, and 13 bases separated the two germline ends. The CDR3 spells CASSLMGGSNEKLFF. The CDR3 coding sequence is TGTGCCAGCAGCCTCATGGGGGGGTCTAATGAAAAACTGTTTTTT.